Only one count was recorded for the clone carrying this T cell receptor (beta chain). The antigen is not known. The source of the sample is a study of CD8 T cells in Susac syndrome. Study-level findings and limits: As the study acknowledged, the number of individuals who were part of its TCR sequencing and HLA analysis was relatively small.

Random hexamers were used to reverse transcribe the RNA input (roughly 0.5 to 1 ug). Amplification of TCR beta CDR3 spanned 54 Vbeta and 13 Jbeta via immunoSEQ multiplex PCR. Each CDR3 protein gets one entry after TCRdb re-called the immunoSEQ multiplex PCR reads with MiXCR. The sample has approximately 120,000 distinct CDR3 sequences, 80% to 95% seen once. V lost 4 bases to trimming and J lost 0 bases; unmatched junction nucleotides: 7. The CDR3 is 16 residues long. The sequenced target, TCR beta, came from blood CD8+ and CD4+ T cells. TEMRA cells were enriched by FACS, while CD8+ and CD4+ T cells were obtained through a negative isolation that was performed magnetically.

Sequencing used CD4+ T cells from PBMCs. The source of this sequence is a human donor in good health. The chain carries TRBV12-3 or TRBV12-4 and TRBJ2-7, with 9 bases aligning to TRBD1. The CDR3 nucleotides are TGTGCCAGCAGTTGGGACCGGGACAGGGCCTCCTACGAGCAGTACTTC. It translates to CASSWDRDRASYEQYF.